One sample yielded the 14 T cell receptor beta chains listed below, sequenced in a study of T-cell memory formation after mild COVID-19. TCRdb passed the 5' RACE reads through MiXCR, listing each CDR3 protein once. The sample has some 340,000 distinct CDR3 sequences, under 15% seen once. What was sequenced was PBMCs or a T cell subset sorted from them (not recorded which). These receptors originate from a man aged 18 to 30 who had mild COVID-19 (a few samples of this study predate the infection). Cell type and time point are not known.

This chain connects TRBV4-3 to TRBJ1-3, with D tentatively TRBD1 (5 bases). Trimming removed 6 bases at V and 1 base at J, with 10 bases between. Germline loops: CDR1 LGHNA, CDR2 YSLEER. There are 14 residues in the CDR3. CDR3 in amino acids: CASSSGGSGNTIYF. CDR3 nucleotides: TGCGCCAGCAGTTCCGGGGGGTCTGGAAACACCATATATTTT.

There are a few counts of this clonotype. The chain has TRBV7-2 and TRBJ2-5, with 8 positions matching TRBD2. The CDR3 is made up of 15 amino acids. From germline, CDR1 is SGHTA and CDR2 FQGNSA. Unmatched junction bases numbered 12, after V lost 8 bases and J lost 4 bases. The CDR3: CASVRVRGAGETQYF. The CDR3 region has the DNA TGTGCCAGCGTCAGGGTGCGGGGGGCCGGAGAGACCCAGTACTTC.

The rearrangement joins TRBV7-9 to TRBJ1-4; TRBD1 aligns across 9 bases. The germline V gene encodes CDR1 SEHNR and CDR2 FQNEAQ (reference sequence). This CDR3 comprises 17 residues. Trimming at V came to 4 bases and at J to 0 bases, leaving 6 bases not matched to a gene. The CDR3 DNA sequence: TGTGCCAGCAGCTCCAGGACAGGGGCGGCAACTAATGAAAAACTGTTTTTT. Translation: CASSSRTGAATNEKLFF.

The V call is TRBV11-2, the J call TRBJ2-7; D not resolved. Per the germline V gene, CDR1 is SGHAT and CDR2 is FQNNGV. The CDR3 runs 13 residues. V dropped 1 base and J dropped 3 bases, with 7 bases sitting between them. CDR3 coding DNA: TGTGCCAGCAGCTTAGTATTGAACTACGAGCAGTACTTC. Translation gives CASSLVLNYEQYF.

The CDR3 sequence: CASSSGQGATEAFF. DNA for the CDR3: TGTGCCAGCAGCTCCGGACAGGGGGCGACTGAAGCTTTCTTT. The rearrangement uses TRBV7-9 and TRBJ1-1; TRBD1 aligns across 11 bases. CDR1 is SEHNR and CDR2 is FQNEAQ in the germline V gene (reference sequence). There are 14 residues in the CDR3. The V segment lost 4 bases and the J segment 5 bases; nucleotides outside the gene matches: 3.

The genes are TRBV11-2 and TRBJ1-1; no firm D call. Germline V gene lookup returns CDR1 SGHAT and CDR2 FQNNGV. The CDR3 covers 15 residues. Trimming removed 0 bases from V and 6 bases from J, with 14 bases in between. In DNA, the CDR3 is TGTGCCAGCAGCTTAGACCTAATCTTTGGCGCTGAAGCTTTCTTT. This gives the protein CASSLDLIFGAEAFF. Supplemented by reference TRBV11-2 and TRBJ1-1, the full variable domain reads EAGVAQSPRYKIIEKRQSVAFWCNPISGHATLYWYQQILGQGPKLLIQFQNNGVVDDSQLPKDRFSAERLKGVDSTLKIQPAKLEDSAVYLCASSLDLIFGAEAFFGQGTRLTVV.

The genes are TRBV4-3 and TRBJ1-4; TRBD1 might be the D (5 bases). V lost 0 bases to trimming and J lost 7 bases, with 15 bases between them. This CDR3 has 16 residues. Germline V gene sequence: CDR1 LGHNA, CDR2 YSLEER. CDR3: CASSQDLGALGEKLFF. The CDR3, as DNA: TGCGCCAGCAGCCAAGACCTCGGGGCTCTCGGTGAAAAACTGTTTTTT.

This clonotype appeared many times. This sequence joins TRBV6-5 and TRBJ2-7; no definite D call. Germline lookup yields CDR1 MNHEY and CDR2 SVGAGI. This CDR3 has 11 residues. V was trimmed by 4 bases and J by 2 bases, leaving 3 bases between them. The CDR3 sequence: CASSSPYEQYF. The CDR3 DNA follows: TGTGCCAGCAGTTCCCCCTACGAGCAGTACTTC.

In this sample, this clonotype turned up a few times. V is TRBV12-3 or TRBV12-4 and J is TRBJ2-5; TRBD2 aligns across 8 bases. There are 14 residues in the CDR3. The J segment lost 5 bases and the V segment lost 7 bases, leaving 9 bases of the junction unmatched. CDR3 residues: CASTPGGTHETQYF. CDR3 bases: TGTGCCAGCACCCCGGGGGGGACTCACGAGACCCAGTACTTC.

This clonotype has a count of ten or more. The chain carries TRBV4-1 and TRBJ2-5; unclear D gene. The V and J ends lost 3 bases and 4 bases respectively, with 12 bases between them. The CDR3 sequence is 14 residues long. Germline loops: CDR1 MGHRA, CDR2 YSYEKL. The DNA for the CDR3 is TGCGCCAGCAGCCAGCACCCGGGCAGAGAGACCCAGTACTTC. The encoded protein is CASSQHPGRETQYF.

The chain carries TRBV27 and TRBJ1-2; TRBD1 matches at 7 bases. CDR1 is MNHEY and CDR2 is SMNVEV in the germline V gene (reference sequence). With V trimmed by 2 bases and J by 8 bases, 8 bases remained unmatched. The CDR3 length is 14 residues. The CDR3 spells CASSLLQGLGGYTF. The CDR3 DNA reads TGTGCCAGCAGTTTACTACAGGGGCTCGGCGGCTACACCTTC.

In its sample, this clonotype was seen many times. The V and J genes are TRBV2 and TRBJ1-4; D gene unclear. V dropped 8 bases and J dropped 8 bases, with 12 bases sitting between them. The CDR3 is made up of 12 amino acids. The V gene's germline CDR1 is SNHLY and CDR2 FYNNEI. The CDR3 DNA reads as TGTGCCAGCTCGAGGGAAGGGGAAAAACTGTTTTTT. Translating it yields CASSREGEKLFF.

This clonotype has just a few counts. The rearrangement joins TRBV19 to TRBJ1-2; no definite D call. Between the trimmed V and J ends, which lost 3 bases and 1 base, there was a span of 15 bases. Germline-derived CDR1 and CDR2 are LNHDA and SQIVND (reference sequence). The CDR3 loop spans 16 amino acids. CDR3 nucleotides: TGTGCCAGTAGTATGGCGGCAGGAGCACTTAACTATGGCTACACCTTC. This encodes CASSMAAGALNYGYTF. Based on the CDR3 plus reference TRBV19 and TRBJ1-2, the full variable domain is DGGITQSPKYLFRKEGQNVTLSCEQNLNHDAMYWYRQDPGQGLRLIYYSQIVNDFQKGDIAEGYSVSREKKESFPLTVTSAQKNPTAFYLCASSMAAGALNYGYTFGSGTRLTVV.

This clonotype was seen more than once but under ten times. The V gene is TRBV28, the J gene TRBJ2-7, with 9 bases identical to TRBD1. Per germline, CDR1 MDHEN and CDR2 SYDVKM. There are 13 residues in the CDR3. The ends lost 6 bases at V and 5 bases at J; junction bases unmatched: 5. The CDR3 DNA follows: TGTGCCAGCAGGGACAGGGGAATGGACGAGCAGTACGTC. Its protein product is CASRDRGMDEQYV.